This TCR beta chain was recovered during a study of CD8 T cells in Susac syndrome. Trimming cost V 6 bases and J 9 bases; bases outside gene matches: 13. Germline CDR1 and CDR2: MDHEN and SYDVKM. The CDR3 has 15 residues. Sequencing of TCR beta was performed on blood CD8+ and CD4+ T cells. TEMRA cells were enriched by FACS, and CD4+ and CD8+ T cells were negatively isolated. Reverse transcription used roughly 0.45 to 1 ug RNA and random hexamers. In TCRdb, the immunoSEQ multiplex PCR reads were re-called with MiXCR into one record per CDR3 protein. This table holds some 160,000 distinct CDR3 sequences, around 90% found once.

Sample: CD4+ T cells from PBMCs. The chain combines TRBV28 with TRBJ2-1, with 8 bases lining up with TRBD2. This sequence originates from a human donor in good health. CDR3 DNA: TGTGCCAGCAGGCCCTCCGGGACTAGTATCCCTGAGCAGTTCTTC. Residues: CASRPSGTSIPEQFF.